The TCR beta chain under discussion was sequenced for a study of response to subunit inactivated influenza vaccine. A single record per CDR3 protein comes from TCRdb applying MiXCR to the RT-PCR reads. Of over 650,000 distinct CDR3 sequences listed, 18% are singletons. About this clonotype itself: What it binds is not known.

Study-wide results and caveats: The authors offered the suggestion that each seasonal influenza vaccination recruits few new T cells.

This receptor was identified in a man aged 45-65 years who received an inactivated influenza vaccine. The starting material was PBMCs from blood, obtained approximately 5 days after vaccination.

CDR3: CASSLEQGGVGYTF. The CDR3, as DNA: TGTGCCAGCAGCTTAGAACAGGGTGGGGTTGGCTACACCTTC. This chain connects TRBV7-2 to TRBJ1-2; weak D call: TRBD1 (6 bases). The CDR3 length is 14 residues. The V gene's germline CDR1 is SGHTA and CDR2 FQGNSA. Trimming shortened V by 1 base and J by 7 bases, and 13 bases separated the two germline ends. Combining the CDR3 with reference TRBV7-2 and TRBJ1-2 gives the whole variable domain GAGVSQSPSNKVTEKGKDVELRCDPISGHTALYWYRQSLGQGLEFLIYFQGNSAPDKSGLPSDRFSAERTGGSVSTLTIQRTQQEDSAVYLCASSLEQGGVGYTFGSGTRLTVV.